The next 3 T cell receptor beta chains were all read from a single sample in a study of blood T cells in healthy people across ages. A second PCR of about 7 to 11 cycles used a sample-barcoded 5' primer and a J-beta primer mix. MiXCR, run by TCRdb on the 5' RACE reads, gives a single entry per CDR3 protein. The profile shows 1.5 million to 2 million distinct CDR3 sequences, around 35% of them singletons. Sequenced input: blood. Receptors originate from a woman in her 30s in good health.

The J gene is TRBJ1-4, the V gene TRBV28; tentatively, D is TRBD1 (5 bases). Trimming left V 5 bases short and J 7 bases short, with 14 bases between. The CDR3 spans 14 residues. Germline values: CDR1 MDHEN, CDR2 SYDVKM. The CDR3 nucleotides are TGTGCCAGCAGTCCGCCGTGGGGGACTGAAAAACTGTTTTTT. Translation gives CASSPPWGTEKLFF.

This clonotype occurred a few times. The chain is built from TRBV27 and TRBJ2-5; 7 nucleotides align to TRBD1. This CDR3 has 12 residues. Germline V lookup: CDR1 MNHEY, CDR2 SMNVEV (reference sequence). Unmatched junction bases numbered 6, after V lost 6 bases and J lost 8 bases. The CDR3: CASSRDRRTQYF. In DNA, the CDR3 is TGTGCCAGCAGCCGGGACAGAAGAACCCAGTACTTC.

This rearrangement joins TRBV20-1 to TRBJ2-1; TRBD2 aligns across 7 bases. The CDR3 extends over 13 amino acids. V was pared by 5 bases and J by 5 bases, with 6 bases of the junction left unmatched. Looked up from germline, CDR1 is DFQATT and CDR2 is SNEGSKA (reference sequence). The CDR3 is CSAWGLSHNEQFF. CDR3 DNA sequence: TGCAGTGCTTGGGGACTATCCCACAATGAGCAGTTCTTC.